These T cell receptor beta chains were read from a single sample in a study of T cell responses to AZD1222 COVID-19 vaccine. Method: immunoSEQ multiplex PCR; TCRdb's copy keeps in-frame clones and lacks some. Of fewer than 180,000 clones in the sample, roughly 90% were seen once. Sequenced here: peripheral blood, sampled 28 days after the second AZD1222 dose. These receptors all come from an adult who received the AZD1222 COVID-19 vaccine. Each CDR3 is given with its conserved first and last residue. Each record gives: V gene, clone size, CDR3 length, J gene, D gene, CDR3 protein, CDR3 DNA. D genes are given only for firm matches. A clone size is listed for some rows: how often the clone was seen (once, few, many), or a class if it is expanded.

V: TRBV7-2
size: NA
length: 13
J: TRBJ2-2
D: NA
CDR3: CASSSRRTGELFF
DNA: TGTGCCAGCAGCTCCCGCAGGACCGGGGAGCTGTTTTTT

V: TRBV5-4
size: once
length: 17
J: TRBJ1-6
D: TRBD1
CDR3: CASSRLAGGADNSPLHF
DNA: TGTGCCAGCAGCCGCTTGGCAGGGGGCGCGGATAATTCACCCCTCCACTTT

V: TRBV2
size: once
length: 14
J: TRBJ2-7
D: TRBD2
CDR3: CASSELAGNDEQYF
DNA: TGTGCCAGCAGTGAACTAGCGGGAAATGACGAGCAGTACTTC

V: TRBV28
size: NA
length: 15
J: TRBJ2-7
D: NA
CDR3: CASSLGPGRDYEQYF
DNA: TGTGCCAGCAGTTTAGGTCCGGGACGGGACTACGAGCAGTACTTC

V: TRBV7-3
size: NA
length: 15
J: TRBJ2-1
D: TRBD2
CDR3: CASSQSGSSYNEQFF
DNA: TGTGCCAGCAGCCAAAGCGGGAGCTCCTACAATGAGCAGTTCTTC

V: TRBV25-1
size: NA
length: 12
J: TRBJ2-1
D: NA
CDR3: CASSEWLNEQFF
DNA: TGTGCCAGCAGTGAATGGCTCAATGAGCAGTTCTTC

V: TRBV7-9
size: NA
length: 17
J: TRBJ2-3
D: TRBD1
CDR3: CASSAHTGGTVTDTQYF
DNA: TGTGCCAGCAGCGCCCACACAGGGGGGACAGTTACAGATACGCAGTATTTT

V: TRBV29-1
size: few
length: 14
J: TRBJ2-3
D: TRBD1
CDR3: CSVQGALRTDTQYF
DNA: TGCAGCGTACAGGGGGCGCTTCGCACAGATACGCAGTATTTT

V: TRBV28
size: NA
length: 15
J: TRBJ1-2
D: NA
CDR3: CASSSPSWTVGGYTF
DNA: TGTGCCAGCAGTTCCCCCAGTTGGACAGTAGGCGGCTACACCTTC

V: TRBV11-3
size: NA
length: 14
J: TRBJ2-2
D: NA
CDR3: CASTVGGRTGELFF
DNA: TGTGCCAGCACTGTCGGGGGTAGAACCGGGGAGCTGTTTTTT

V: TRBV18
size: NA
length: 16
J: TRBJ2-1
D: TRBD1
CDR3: CASSQGRQGANDEQFF
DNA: TGTGCCAGCTCACAGGGGCGACAGGGGGCTAACGATGAGCAGTTCTTC